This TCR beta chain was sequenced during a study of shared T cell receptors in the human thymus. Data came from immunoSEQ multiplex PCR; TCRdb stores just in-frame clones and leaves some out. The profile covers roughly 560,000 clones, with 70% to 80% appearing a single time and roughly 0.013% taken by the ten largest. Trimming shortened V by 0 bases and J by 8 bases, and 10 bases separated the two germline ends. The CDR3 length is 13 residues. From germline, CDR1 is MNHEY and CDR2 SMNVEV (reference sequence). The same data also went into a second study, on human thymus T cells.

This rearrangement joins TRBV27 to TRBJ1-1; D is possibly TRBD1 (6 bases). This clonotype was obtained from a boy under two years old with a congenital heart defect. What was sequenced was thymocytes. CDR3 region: CASSLSLGAEAFF. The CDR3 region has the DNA TGTGCCAGCAGTTTATCGCTGGGGGCGGAAGCTTTCTTT.